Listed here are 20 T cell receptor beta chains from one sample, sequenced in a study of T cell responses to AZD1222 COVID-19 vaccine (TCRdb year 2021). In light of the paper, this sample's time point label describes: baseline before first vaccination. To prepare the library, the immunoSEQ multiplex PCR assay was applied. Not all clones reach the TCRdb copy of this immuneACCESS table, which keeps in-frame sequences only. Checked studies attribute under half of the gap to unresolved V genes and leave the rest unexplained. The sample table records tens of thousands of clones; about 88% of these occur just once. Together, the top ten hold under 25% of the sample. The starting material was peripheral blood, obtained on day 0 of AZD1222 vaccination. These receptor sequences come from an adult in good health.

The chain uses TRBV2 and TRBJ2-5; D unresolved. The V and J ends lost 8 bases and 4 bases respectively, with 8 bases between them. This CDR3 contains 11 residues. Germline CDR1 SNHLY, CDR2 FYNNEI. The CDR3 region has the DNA TGTGCCAGCTGGGTCAGAGAGACCCAGTACTTC. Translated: CASWVRETQYF.

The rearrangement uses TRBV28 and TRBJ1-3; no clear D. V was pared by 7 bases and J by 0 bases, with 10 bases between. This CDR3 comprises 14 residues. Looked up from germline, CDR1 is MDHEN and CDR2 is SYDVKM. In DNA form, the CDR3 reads TGTGCCAGCACCGCTGCGAGCTCTGGAAACACCATATATTTT. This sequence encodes CASTAASSGNTIYF. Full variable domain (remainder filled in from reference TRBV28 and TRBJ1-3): DVKVTQSSRYLVKRTGEKVFLECVQDMDHENMFWYRQDPGLGLRLIYFSYDVKMKEKGDIPEGYSVSREKKERFSLILESASTNQTSMYLCASTAASSGNTIYFGEGSWLTVV.

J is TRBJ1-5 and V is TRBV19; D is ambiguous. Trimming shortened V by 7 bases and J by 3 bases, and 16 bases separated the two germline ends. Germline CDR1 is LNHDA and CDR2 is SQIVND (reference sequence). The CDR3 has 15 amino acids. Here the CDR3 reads CASMPVLGYNQPQHF. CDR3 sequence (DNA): TGTGCCAGTATGCCAGTCCTAGGGTACAATCAGCCCCAGCATTTT.

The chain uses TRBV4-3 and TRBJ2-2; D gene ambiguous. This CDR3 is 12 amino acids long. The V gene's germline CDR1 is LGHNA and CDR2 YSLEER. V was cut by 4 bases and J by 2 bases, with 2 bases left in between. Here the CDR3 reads CASSPNTGELFF. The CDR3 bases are TGCGCCAGCAGCCCCAACACCGGGGAGCTGTTTTTT.

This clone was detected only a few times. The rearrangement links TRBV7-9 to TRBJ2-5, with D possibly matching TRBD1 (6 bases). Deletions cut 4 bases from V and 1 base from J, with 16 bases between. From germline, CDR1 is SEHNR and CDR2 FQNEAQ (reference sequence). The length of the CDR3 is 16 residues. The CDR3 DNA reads TGTGCCAGCAGCTCCCCCGGACAGAGGGTCCAAGAGACCCAGTACTTC. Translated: CASSSPGQRVQETQYF.

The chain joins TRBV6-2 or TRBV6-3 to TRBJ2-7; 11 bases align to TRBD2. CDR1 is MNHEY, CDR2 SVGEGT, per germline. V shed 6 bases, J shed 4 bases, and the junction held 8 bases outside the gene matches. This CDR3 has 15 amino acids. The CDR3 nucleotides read TGTGCCAGCAGCACCTTAGCGGGGGGGCGATACGAGCAGTACTTC. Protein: CASSTLAGGRYEQYF.

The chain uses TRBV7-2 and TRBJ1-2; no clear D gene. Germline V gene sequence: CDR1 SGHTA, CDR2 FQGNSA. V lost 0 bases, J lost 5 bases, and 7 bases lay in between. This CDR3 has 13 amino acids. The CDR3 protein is CASSLAGLYGYTF. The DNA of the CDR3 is TGTGCCAGCAGCTTAGCAGGACTGTATGGCTACACCTTC.

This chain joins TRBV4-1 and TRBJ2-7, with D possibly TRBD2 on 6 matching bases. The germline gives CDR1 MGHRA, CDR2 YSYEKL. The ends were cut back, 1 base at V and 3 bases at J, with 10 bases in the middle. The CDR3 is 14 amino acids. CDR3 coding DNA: TGCGCCAGCAGCCAAGCACTGCGGGACTACGAGCAGTACTTC. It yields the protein CASSQALRDYEQYF.

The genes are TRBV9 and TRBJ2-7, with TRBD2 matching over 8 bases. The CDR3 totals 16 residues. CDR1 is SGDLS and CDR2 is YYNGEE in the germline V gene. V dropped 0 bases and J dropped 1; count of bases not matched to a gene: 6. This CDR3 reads CASSVEPSGFSYEQYF. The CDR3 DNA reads TGTGCCAGCAGCGTAGAACCTAGCGGGTTTTCCTACGAGCAGTACTTC.

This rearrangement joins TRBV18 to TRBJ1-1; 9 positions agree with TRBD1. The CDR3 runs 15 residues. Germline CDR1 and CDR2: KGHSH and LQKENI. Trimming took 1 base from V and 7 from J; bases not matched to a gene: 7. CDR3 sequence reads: CASSPRTGEIGEAFF. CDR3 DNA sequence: TGTGCCAGCTCACCACGGACAGGGGAAATTGGTGAAGCTTTCTTT.

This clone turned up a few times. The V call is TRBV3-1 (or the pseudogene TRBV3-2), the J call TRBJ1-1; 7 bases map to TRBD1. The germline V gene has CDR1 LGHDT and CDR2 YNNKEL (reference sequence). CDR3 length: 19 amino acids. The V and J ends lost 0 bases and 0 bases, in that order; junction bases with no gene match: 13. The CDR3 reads CASSQEPTGSPGMNTEAFF. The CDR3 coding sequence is TGTGCCAGCAGCCAAGAACCGACAGGGTCGCCGGGGATGAACACTGAAGCTTTCTTT.

This CDR3 is CASSNRLQAEKLFF. CDR3 in DNA: TGTGCCAGCAGCAATAGGCTACAGGCTGAAAAACTGTTTTTT. This chain links TRBV6-5 with TRBJ1-4; tentative D call: TRBD1 (5 bases). The CDR3 covers 14 residues. Germline-derived CDR1 and CDR2 are MNHEY and SVGAGI. Between the trimmed V and J ends, which lost 6 bases and 7 bases, there was a span of 15 bases.

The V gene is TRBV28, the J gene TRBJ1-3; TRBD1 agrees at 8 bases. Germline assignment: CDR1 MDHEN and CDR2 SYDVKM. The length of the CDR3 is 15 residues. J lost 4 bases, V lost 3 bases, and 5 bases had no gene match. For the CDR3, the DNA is TGTGCCAGCAGTTTGTCGGACAGGGCAGGAAACACCATATATTTT. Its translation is CASSLSDRAGNTIYF.

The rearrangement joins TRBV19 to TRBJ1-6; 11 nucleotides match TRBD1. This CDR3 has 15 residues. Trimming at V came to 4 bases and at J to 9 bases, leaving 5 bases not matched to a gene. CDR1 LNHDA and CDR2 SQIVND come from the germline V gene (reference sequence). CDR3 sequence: CASSTGQGAISPLHF. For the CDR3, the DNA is TGTGCCAGTAGTACAGGACAGGGGGCGATTTCACCCCTCCACTTT. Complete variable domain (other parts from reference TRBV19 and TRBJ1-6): DGGITQSPKYLFRKEGQNVTLSCEQNLNHDAMYWYRQDPGQGLRLIYYSQIVNDFQKGDIAEGYSVSREKKESFPLTVTSAQKNPTAFYLCASSTGQGAISPLHFGNGTRLTVT.

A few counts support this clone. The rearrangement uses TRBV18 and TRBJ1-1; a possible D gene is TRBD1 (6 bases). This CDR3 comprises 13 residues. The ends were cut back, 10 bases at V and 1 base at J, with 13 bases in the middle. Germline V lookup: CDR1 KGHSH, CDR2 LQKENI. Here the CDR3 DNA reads TGTGCCACCAAAGAGGGGGAGAACACTGAAGCTTTCTTT. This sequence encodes CATKEGENTEAFF.

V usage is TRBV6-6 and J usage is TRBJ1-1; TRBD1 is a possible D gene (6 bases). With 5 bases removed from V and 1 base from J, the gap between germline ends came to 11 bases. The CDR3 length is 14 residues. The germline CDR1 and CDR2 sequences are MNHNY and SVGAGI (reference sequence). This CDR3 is CASSTGRGNTEAFF. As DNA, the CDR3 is TGTGCCAGCAGTACCGGCAGGGGGAACACTGAAGCTTTCTTT.

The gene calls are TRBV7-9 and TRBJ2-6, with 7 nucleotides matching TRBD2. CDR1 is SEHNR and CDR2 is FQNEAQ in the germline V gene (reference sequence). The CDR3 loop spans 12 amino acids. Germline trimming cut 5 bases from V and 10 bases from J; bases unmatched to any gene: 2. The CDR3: CASSRGENVLTF. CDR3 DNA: TGTGCCAGCAGCCGGGGGGAAAACGTCCTGACTTTC.

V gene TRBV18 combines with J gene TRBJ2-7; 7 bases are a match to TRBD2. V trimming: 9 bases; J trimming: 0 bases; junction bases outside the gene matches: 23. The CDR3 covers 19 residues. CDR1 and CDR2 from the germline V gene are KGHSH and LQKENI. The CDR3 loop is CASSSRGVSVAGTSYEQYF. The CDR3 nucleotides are TGTGCCAGTTCTAGCCGGGGGGTATCGGTAGCGGGTACCTCCTACGAGCAGTACTTC.

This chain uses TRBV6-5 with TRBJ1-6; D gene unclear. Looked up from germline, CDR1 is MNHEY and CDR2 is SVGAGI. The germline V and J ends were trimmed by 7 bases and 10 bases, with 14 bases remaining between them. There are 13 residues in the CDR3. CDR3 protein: CASNSRKRSPLHF. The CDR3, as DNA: TGTGCCAGCAATAGCCGGAAGAGATCACCCCTCCACTTT.

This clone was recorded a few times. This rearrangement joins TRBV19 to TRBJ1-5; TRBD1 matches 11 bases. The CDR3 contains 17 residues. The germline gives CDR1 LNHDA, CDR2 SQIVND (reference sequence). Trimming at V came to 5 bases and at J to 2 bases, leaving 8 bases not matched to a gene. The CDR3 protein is CASSGDRDRGGNQPQHF. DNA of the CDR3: TGTGCCAGTAGTGGGGACCGGGACAGGGGGGGCAATCAGCCCCAGCATTTT.